This TCR beta chain was observed in a study of CD8 T cells in acute hepatitis C reinfection. Across the study: CD8+ T cells recognizing the HCV NS3-1073 epitope were profiled acutely and after viral clearance.

General observations from the study: Only TCRbeta was bulk sequenced, so alphabeta pairing of public clonotypes remains unknown. NS3-1073 specific repertoires were highly diverse across all groups.

Turning to this clone: What it binds is not known.

Specified time point: naive CD8 control sorted from an acute-time-point sample. Cells were stained for CD3, CD8 and CD45RO, excluding dead cells. Assay: immunoSEQ multiplex PCR; the TCRdb copy retains only in-frame clones and omits some. This table holds approximately 39,000 clones, around nine tenths found once. The CDR3 is 14 residues long. With V trimmed by 5 bases and J by 5 bases, 5 bases remained unmatched. Per germline, CDR1 LNHDA and CDR2 SQIVND (reference sequence). V gene TRBV19 combines with J gene TRBJ2-5, with 10 bases identical to TRBD2. The receptor comes from a man in his thirties or forties with chronic hepatitis C. Sequenced input: naive CD8+ T cells from PBMCs. The CDR3 DNA is TGTGCCAGTAGTTATTCTAGCGGGAGTGAGACCCAGTACTTC. This translates into CASSYSSGSETQYF.